This TCR beta chain was captured in a study of T cells in Graves' hyperthyroidism and ophthalmopathy. Study-level results: Patients with ophthalmopathy were separated from those with stable hyperthyroidism by a 13 V-J model.

This clonotype was seen many times. Its specificity is unknown. From RNA transcripts, TCR beta CDR3 regions were amplified. The study used the HTBI primer set for a first-round RT-PCR of the TCR CDR3. MiXCR was run by TCRdb on the multiplex PCR reads, yielding one entry per CDR3 protein. This sample yields some 360,000 distinct CDR3 sequences, of which 15% to 20% are seen a single time; roughly a sixth belongs to the top ten. The TCR sequence derives from a woman in her 40s with Graves' ophthalmopathy. The sample was blood.

CDR3 loop: CASSESGISYEQYF. The CDR3, as DNA: TGTGCCAGCAGTGAATCCGGGATATCCTACGAGCAGTACTTC. The chain joins TRBV6-1 to TRBJ2-7, with D possibly TRBD2 on 5 matching bases. V was trimmed by 2 bases and J by 1 base, leaving 9 bases between them. The germline gives CDR1 MNHNS, CDR2 SASEGT. The CDR3 loop spans 14 amino acids.